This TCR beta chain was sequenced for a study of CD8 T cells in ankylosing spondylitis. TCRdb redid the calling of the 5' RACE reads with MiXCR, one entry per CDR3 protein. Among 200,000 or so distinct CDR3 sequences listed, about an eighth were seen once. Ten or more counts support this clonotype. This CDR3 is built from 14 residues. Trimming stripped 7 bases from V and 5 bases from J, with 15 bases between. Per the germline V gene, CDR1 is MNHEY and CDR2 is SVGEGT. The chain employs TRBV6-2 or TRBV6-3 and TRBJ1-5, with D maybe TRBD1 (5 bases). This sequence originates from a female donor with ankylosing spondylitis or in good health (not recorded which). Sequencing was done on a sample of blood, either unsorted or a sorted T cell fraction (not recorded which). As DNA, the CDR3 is TGTGCCAGCAACCCTTCCGGGGGGTATCAGCCCCAGCATTTT. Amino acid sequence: CASNPSGGYQPQHF.